The next 28 T cell receptor beta chains were all read from a single sample in a study of T-cell reconstitution after alpha-beta-depleted transplantation in children. For TCRbeta, the library was prepared with unique molecular identifiers. TCRdb reanalysed the PCR reads using MiXCR and keeps one entry per CDR3 protein. The sample carries roughly 500,000 distinct CDR3 sequences, around 16% recorded once. Sequencing was performed on PBMCs from the stem cell graft donor, taken from the stem cell graft. Source of these receptors: a human donor who donated a stem cell graft to a child with acute lymphoblastic leukemia.

The chain links TRBV20-1 to TRBJ1-2, with D tentatively TRBD1 (6 bases). The CDR3 contains 15 residues. Trimming stripped 1 base from V and 6 bases from J, with 18 bases between. Germline lookup yields CDR1 DFQATT and CDR2 SNEGSKA (reference sequence). The CDR3 DNA reads as TGCAGTGCTAGAGCCGAGGGGGGGCGTCTGGATGGCTACACCTTC. This encodes CSARAEGGRLDGYTF.

The rearrangement uses TRBV27 and TRBJ2-7, with no clear D. Germline CDR1 MNHEY, CDR2 SMNVEV (reference sequence). CDR3 size: 13 residues. V lost 3 bases and J 6 bases, leaving 12 bases between the germline ends. The CDR3 reads CASSFSRATEQYF. In DNA form, the CDR3 reads TGTGCCAGCAGTTTTAGTCGGGCCACCGAGCAGTACTTC.

This clonotype was found a few times. V gene TRBV5-6 combines with J gene TRBJ2-6; possibly TRBD1 or TRBD2 for D (5 bases each). V gave up 4 bases and J gave up 0 bases, with 20 bases separating them. Germline loops: CDR1 SGHDT, CDR2 YYEEEE. CDR3 size: 19 residues. This CDR3 is CASSQTPPGTISGANVLTF. CDR3 bases: TGTGCCAGCAGCCAAACACCTCCAGGGACCATCTCTGGGGCCAACGTCCTGACTTTC.

This clonotype was detected a few times. The V call is TRBV24-1, the J call TRBJ2-1; possibly TRBD2 for D (6 bases). This CDR3 comprises 15 residues. The V and J ends lost 2 bases and 3 bases respectively, with 10 bases between them. Germline CDR1 reads KGHDR; CDR2 reads SFDVKD. CDR3 in amino acids: CATSDSGTGYNEQFF. CDR3 in DNA: TGTGCCACCAGTGATTCCGGGACTGGCTACAATGAGCAGTTCTTC.

The gene calls are TRBV4-1 and TRBJ2-3; TRBD1 matches at 8 bases. The CDR3 extends over 13 amino acids. V lost 6 bases to trimming and J lost 4 bases; unmatched junction nucleotides: 3. The V gene's germline CDR1 is MGHRA and CDR2 YSYEKL. The CDR3 region is CASRGTGPDTQYF. In nucleotides, the CDR3 is TGCGCCAGCAGAGGGACAGGCCCAGATACGCAGTATTTT.

This clonotype has more than one count but fewer than ten. The V gene is TRBV4-1, the J gene TRBJ1-1, with D perhaps TRBD1 (5 bases). Trimming took off 3 bases at V and 1 base at J, with 12 bases between the two ends. This CDR3 is built from 15 residues. CDR1 MGHRA and CDR2 YSYEKL come from the germline V gene. The CDR3 sequence: CASSQGGIENTEAFF. The CDR3 coding sequence is TGCGCCAGCAGCCAGGGGGGGATCGAGAACACTGAAGCTTTCTTT.

This clonotype was seen repeatedly, ten times or more. The chain joins TRBV5-1 to TRBJ2-3, with D tentatively TRBD1 or TRBD2 (7 bases each). The length of the CDR3 is 20 residues. Germline V gene data show CDR1 as SGHRS and CDR2 as YFSETQ. The V end lost 4 bases, the J end lost 0 bases, and 27 bases lay between the germline ends. The CDR3: CASSLAGEGALHYSTDTQYF. In nucleotides, the CDR3 is TGCGCCAGCAGCCTCGCCGGGGAGGGGGCGCTACACTATAGCACAGATACGCAGTATTTT.

The rearrangement links TRBV11-3 to TRBJ2-1, with 13 nucleotides matching TRBD2. The V gene's germline CDR1 is SGHNT and CDR2 YENEEA. This CDR3 has 16 amino acids. The V gene end was trimmed by 5 bases and the J gene end by 8 bases; junction bases not matched to a gene: 9. Written as DNA, the CDR3 is TGTGCCAGCAGCCCTCGGACTAGCGGGAGTCTTCATGAGCAGTTCTTC. It specifies CASSPRTSGSLHEQFF.

In its sample, this clonotype was seen a few times. The chain carries TRBV7-6 and TRBJ2-5; D might be TRBD1 (7 bases). CDR1 and CDR2 from the germline V gene are SGHVS and FNYEAQ. V was shortened by 9 bases and J by 10 bases, with 24 bases between the two germline ends. The CDR3 runs 14 residues. The CDR3 nucleotides read TGTGCCAGTATCCAACAGGGGAATAGCGGCGACCAGTACTTC. It codes for CASIQQGNSGDQYF.

The chain employs TRBV7-6 and TRBJ2-2; D might be TRBD1 or TRBD2, each matching 5 bases. V gave up 4 bases and J gave up 6 bases, with 15 bases separating them. The CDR3 runs 15 residues. Germline lookup yields CDR1 SGHVS and CDR2 FNYEAQ. The CDR3 reads CASSSRDEEAGELFF. CDR3 bases: TGTGCCAGCAGCTCCCGGGACGAGGAAGCCGGGGAGCTGTTTTTT.

The V and J genes are TRBV6-5 and TRBJ2-7, with TRBD2 as a possible D gene (5 bases). The CDR3 is 12 residues long. Trimming pared 2 bases from V and 10 bases from J, leaving 12 bases between. Germline lookup yields CDR1 MNHEY and CDR2 SVGAGI. The chain's CDR3 is CASSYELGLQYF. For the CDR3, the DNA is TGTGCCAGCAGTTACGAGCTCGGACTCCAGTACTTC.

The gene calls are TRBV20-1 and TRBJ1-2, with D possibly TRBD1 on 5 matching bases. The CDR3 extends over 11 amino acids. Germline V gives CDR1 DFQATT, CDR2 SNEGSKA (reference sequence). Trimming shortened V by 4 bases and J by 4 bases, and 7 bases separated the two germline ends. CDR3: CSATGAYGYTF. CDR3 nucleotides: TGCAGTGCTACCGGGGCCTATGGCTACACCTTC.

This clonotype was seen only a few times. The chain couples TRBV20-1 to TRBJ2-2; TRBD2 matches at 8 bases. CDR1 is DFQATT, CDR2 SNEGSKA, per germline (reference sequence). This CDR3 region has 19 residues. Trimming removed 6 bases from V and 4 bases from J; junction bases left unmatched: 22. The CDR3 DNA is TGCAGTGCAAGGACCTGGGACCTCTTGGCGGGAGGTGTCACCGGGGAGCTGTTTTTT. Protein product: CSARTWDLLAGGVTGELFF.

This clonotype was seen once. This sequence joins TRBV7-3 and TRBJ2-1; 11 bases align to TRBD2. After removal of 3 bases from V and 2 bases from J, the junction contained 3 bases not matched to a gene. This CDR3 has 16 residues. CDR1 and CDR2 from the germline V gene are SGHTA and FQGTGA. The CDR3: CASSLTSGETYNEQFF. Here the CDR3 DNA reads TGTGCCAGCAGCTTGACTAGCGGGGAAACCTACAATGAGCAGTTCTTC.

This clonotype showed up just a few times. V usage is TRBV20-1 and J usage is TRBJ1-4; D call uncertain. V gave up 5 bases and J gave up 4 bases, with 14 bases separating them. In germline, CDR1 is DFQATT, CDR2 SNEGSKA (reference sequence). CDR3 size: 14 residues. DNA for the CDR3: TGCAGTGCTCCGATGGGCAGTAGTAATGAAAAACTGTTTTTT. This codes for CSAPMGSSNEKLFF.

This clonotype has just a few counts. The chain recombines TRBV5-1 with TRBJ2-5; 7 bases are shared with TRBD2. J gave up 5 bases and V 4 bases, and 8 bases lay outside the gene matches. Germline-derived CDR1 and CDR2 are SGHRS and YFSETQ. The CDR3 has 14 residues. CDR3 coding DNA: TGCGCCAGCAGCCCCCGGACTAGTTCGGAGACCCAGTACTTC. It translates to CASSPRTSSETQYF.

This clonotype was counted a few times. V is TRBV7-3 and J is TRBJ2-2; 11 bases map to TRBD2. The length of the CDR3 is 16 residues. Losses at the gene ends were 4 bases for V and 4 bases for J; bases not matched to a gene: 5. Germline V CDR1 and CDR2: SGHTA, FQGTGA. CDR3 in DNA: TGTGCCAGCAGCTATCTAGCGGGAGGAGGCACCGGGGAGCTGTTTTTT. Protein product: CASSYLAGGGTGELFF.

This chain links TRBV14 with TRBJ1-2; 11 nucleotides match TRBD1. The V gene's germline CDR1 is SGHDN and CDR2 FVKESK. The CDR3 totals 14 residues. V shed 5 bases and J 2 bases; nucleotides not matched to a gene: 1. Here the CDR3 reads CASSRTGGNYGYTF. Here the CDR3 DNA reads TGTGCCAGCAGCAGGACAGGGGGCAACTATGGCTACACCTTC.

This clonotype was observed a handful of times. The chain has TRBV11-2 and TRBJ1-6, with D uncertain. The CDR3 contains 15 residues. Germline V gene data show CDR1 as SGHAT and CDR2 as FQNNGV. Trimming took 0 bases from V and 3 from J, leaving 6 bases between them. The CDR3 sequence: CASSLDHFYNSPLHF. DNA of the CDR3: TGTGCCAGCAGCTTAGACCACTTCTATAATTCACCCCTCCACTTT.

J is TRBJ1-5 and V is TRBV12-3 or TRBV12-4; TRBD1 matches at 7 bases. After removal of 1 base from V and 6 bases from J, the junction contained 6 bases not matched to a gene. The CDR3 covers 15 residues. CDR3 sequence (DNA): TGTGCCAGCAGTTTAGACAGGGGCGTAACTCAGCCCCAGCATTTT. Amino acid sequence: CASSLDRGVTQPQHF.

This clonotype was recorded a few times. The rearrangement links TRBV5-6 to TRBJ2-1, with TRBD2 matching over 14 bases. Germline lookup yields CDR1 SGHDT and CDR2 YYEEEE. V shed 4 bases, J shed 6 bases, and the junction held 3 bases outside the gene matches. The CDR3 runs 15 residues. The CDR3 bases are TGTGCCAGCAGCCCGACTAGCGGGAGGGCCAATGAGCAGTTCTTC. This gives the protein CASSPTSGRANEQFF.

This clonotype showed up just a few times. V is TRBV4-1 and J is TRBJ1-2; 7 nucleotides agree with TRBD1. CDR1 and CDR2 (germline): MGHRA, YSYEKL. Losses at the gene ends were 3 bases for V and 3 bases for J; bases not matched to a gene: 13. This CDR3 region has 17 residues. The CDR3 DNA reads TGCGCCAGCAGCCATCGAACCGGGACAGCCGCATACTATGGCTACACCTTC. The encoded protein is CASSHRTGTAAYYGYTF.

On this clonotype: A much larger clone differs from this one at a single base, so this may be a read error. V and J are TRBV10-3 and TRBJ2-1; D remains unclear. Germline values: CDR1 ENHRY, CDR2 SYGVKD. This CDR3 has 13 amino acids. The CDR3 loop is CAIKGELSNEPFF. CDR3 nucleotides: TGTGCCATCAAGGGTGAGCTGAGCAATGAGCCGTTCTTC.

This clonotype has more than one count but fewer than ten. V gene TRBV9 combines with J gene TRBJ2-1; 12 nucleotides align to TRBD2. The V gene end was trimmed by 5 bases and the J gene end by 6 bases; junction bases not matched to a gene: 3. The CDR3 is 14 residues long. CDR1 and CDR2 (germline): SGDLS, YYNGEE. Here the CDR3 reads CASSGLAGINEQFF. In DNA form, the CDR3 reads TGTGCCAGCAGTGGACTAGCGGGAATCAATGAGCAGTTCTTC.

This chain joins TRBV2 and TRBJ2-1; D remains ambiguous. V lost 6 bases, J lost 9 bases, and 18 bases lay in between. The germline V gene has CDR1 SNHLY and CDR2 FYNNEI. The CDR3 spans 14 residues. CDR3 sequence: CASSLGRLFSEQFF. In DNA, the CDR3 is TGTGCCAGCAGCCTCGGCAGGCTTTTCAGTGAGCAGTTCTTC.

The CDR3 DNA reads as TGCGCCAGCAGCCAAGGGTCCCGGGGTTTCAATCAGCCCCAGCATTTT. It is translated as CASSQGSRGFNQPQHF. This sequence joins TRBV4-1 and TRBJ1-5; D is unresolved. The CDR3 spans 16 residues. CDR1 is MGHRA and CDR2 is YSYEKL in the germline V gene. Between the trimmed V and J ends, which lost 1 base and 3 bases, there was a span of 13 bases.

This chain connects TRBV6-1 to TRBJ2-7; 9 bases align to TRBD1. The CDR3 runs 14 residues. The V gene's germline CDR1 is MNHNS and CDR2 SASEGT. Trimming at V came to 10 bases and at J to 0 bases, leaving 7 bases not matched to a gene. Here the CDR3 DNA reads TGTGCCACCTTAAGGACAGGGGACTCCTACGAGCAGTACTTC. Translation: CATLRTGDSYEQYF.

Only a few counts were recorded for this clonotype. The genes are TRBV12-3 or TRBV12-4 and TRBJ2-1; D perhaps matches TRBD2 (5 bases). With 6 bases removed from V and 8 bases from J, the gap between germline ends came to 23 bases. The CDR3 spans 16 residues. This CDR3 is CASRDDAGPFPDEQFF. CDR3 nucleotides: TGTGCCAGCAGGGACGACGCGGGCCCGTTTCCCGATGAGCAGTTCTTC.